The 25 T cell receptor beta chains given below trace back to one sample, sequenced in a study of cytomegalovirus exposure and HLA in healthy donors. Use of 60 Vbeta and 13 Jbeta primers characterized the PCR. Measured with immunoSEQ multiplex PCR; TCRdb has only the in-frame clones, and not every one. This sample has about 91,000 clones, with around 80% found just once. The sample comprised PBMCs. These receptors were taken from a male donor in good health and CMV-seropositive.

This chain links TRBV28 with TRBJ1-1, with D possibly TRBD1 on 5 matching bases. Germline CDR1 and CDR2: MDHEN and SYDVKM. Trimming pared 3 bases from V and 8 bases from J, leaving 10 bases between. The CDR3 has 12 residues. The CDR3 protein is CASSLFRAEAFF. The CDR3 nucleotides read TGTGCCAGCAGTTTGTTCAGGGCCGAAGCTTTCTTT.

V is TRBV6-4 and J is TRBJ1-6; weak D call: TRBD1 (5 bases). Looked up from germline, CDR1 is MRHNA and CDR2 is SNTAGT. The CDR3 loop spans 15 amino acids. Trimming left V 2 bases short and J 5 bases short, with 10 bases between. The CDR3 DNA is TGTGCCAGCAGTGACATCGCGGGGGATAATTCACCCCTCCACTTT. Its translation: CASSDIAGDNSPLHF.

The J gene is TRBJ2-7, the V gene TRBV19, with D perhaps TRBD2 (7 bases). The last part of the DNA fits TRBJ2-1 better; the J call may be wrong. The CDR3 is 16 amino acids. Per germline, CDR1 LNHDA and CDR2 SQIVND (reference sequence). CDR3: CASSGRGLAVRGEQFF. As DNA, the CDR3 is TGTGCCAGTAGTGGCAGGGGTCTAGCGGTGCGGGGGGAGCAGTTCTTC.

The sample holds a few counts of this clone. The chain links TRBV11-2 to TRBJ2-7, with D possibly TRBD1 on 5 matching bases. The germline V and J ends were trimmed by 1 base and 3 bases, with 10 bases remaining between them. The CDR3 totals 14 residues. Germline assignment: CDR1 SGHAT and CDR2 FQNNGV. CDR3 loop: CASSLGRVSYEQYF. CDR3 nucleotides: TGTGCCAGCAGCTTAGGCAGGGTGAGCTACGAGCAGTACTTC. The variable domain in full, with the rest retrieved from reference TRBV11-2 and TRBJ2-7, is EAGVAQSPRYKIIEKRQSVAFWCNPISGHATLYWYQQILGQGPKLLIQFQNNGVVDDSQLPKDRFSAERLKGVDSTLKIQPAKLEDSAVYLCASSLGRVSYEQYFGPGTRLTVT.

To note about this clone: This CDR3 is also generated by other DNA sequences in the sample. The J gene is TRBJ2-5, the V gene TRBV5-4, with TRBD1 identical over 8 bases. V was clipped by 4 bases and J by 4 bases; unmatched bases: 6. From germline, CDR1 is SGHNT and CDR2 YYREEE (reference sequence). CDR3 length equals 14 residues. Written as DNA, the CDR3 is TGTGCCAGCAGCCCCGGACAGGGTAGAGAGACCCAGTACTTC. Its translation is CASSPGQGRETQYF.

The V and J genes are TRBV19 and TRBJ2-2; 11 nucleotides match TRBD1. This CDR3 comprises 18 residues. Germline V gene sequence: CDR1 LNHDA, CDR2 SQIVND (reference sequence). V was clipped by 2 bases and J by 5 bases; unmatched bases: 10. CDR3 in amino acids: CASSILRTGGVRTGELFF. For the CDR3, the DNA is TGTGCCAGTAGTATACTCCGGACAGGGGGCGTAAGAACCGGGGAGCTGTTTTTT.

The gene calls are TRBV29-1 and TRBJ2-5, with a weak D call TRBD2 (6 bases). TRBJ2-7 explains the end of the DNA better; the J call may be wrong. This CDR3 spans 13 amino acids. Germline loops: CDR1 SQVTM, CDR2 ANQGSEA. DNA of the CDR3: TGCAGCGCCGGCGCGGGAATAGGCTACGAGCAGTACTTC. Translation gives CSAGAGIGYEQYF.

The chain recombines TRBV27 with TRBJ2-5; D may be TRBD2 (5 bases). Germline V gives CDR1 MNHEY, CDR2 SMNVEV (reference sequence). CDR3 length equals 12 residues. V lost 6 bases and J lost 4, with 9 bases in between. The CDR3 is CASSFRGETQYF. The CDR3 DNA reads as TGTGCCAGCAGCTTTCGGGGAGAGACCCAGTACTTC.

The rearrangement uses TRBV19 and TRBJ2-5, with D tentatively TRBD2 (6 bases). The J call may be mistaken, given a closer DNA end match to TRBJ2-7. The V gene's germline CDR1 is LNHDA and CDR2 SQIVND (reference sequence). The CDR3 sequence is 14 residues long. As DNA, the CDR3 is TGTGCCAGTAGTATAGCGGGAGAGAATTACGAGCAGTACTTC. Translated: CASSIAGENYEQYF.

The chain is built from TRBV9 and TRBJ1-2; 10 bases align to TRBD1. Losses at the gene ends were 4 bases for V and 2 bases for J; bases not matched to a gene: 14. The CDR3 runs 18 residues. Germline lookup yields CDR1 SGDLS and CDR2 YYNGEE. CDR3 nucleotide sequence: TGTGCCAGCAGCACCCCAAAGACAGGGGGCTCGAAGAACTATGGCTACACCTTC. Encoded protein: CASSTPKTGGSKNYGYTF. The whole variable domain, filled in from reference TRBV9 and TRBJ1-2, reads DSGVTQTPKHLITATGQRVTLRCSPRSGDLSVYWYQQSLDQGLQFLIQYYNGEERAKGNILERFSAQQFPDLHSELNLSSLELGDSALYFCASSTPKTGGSKNYGYTFGSGTRLTVV.

V usage is TRBV18 and J usage is TRBJ1-1; 11 bases map to TRBD1. The junction had 7 bases not matched to a gene; V was cut back by 3 bases and J by 10 bases. The CDR3 extends over 14 amino acids. Germline V CDR1 and CDR2: KGHSH, LQKENI. Here the CDR3 DNA reads TGTGCCAGCTCACCCGGACAGGGGGCCTCGTTAGCTTTCTTT. Its translation is CASSPGQGASLAFF.

V gene TRBV7-9 combines with J gene TRBJ2-3, with TRBD2 matching 8 bases. This CDR3 comprises 12 residues. Germline loops: CDR1 SEHNR, CDR2 FQNEAQ (reference sequence). V shed 5 bases and J 9 bases; nucleotides not matched to a gene: 4. CDR3 protein: CASSLSGGTQYF. CDR3 DNA: TGTGCCAGCAGCCTAAGCGGGGGAACGCAGTATTTT.

This clone occurred once. The rearrangement joins TRBV30 to TRBJ2-5; TRBD2 is a possible D gene (7 bases). Per germline, CDR1 GTSNPN and CDR2 SVGIG (reference sequence). Trimming took off 5 bases at V and 5 bases at J, with 12 bases between the two ends. The CDR3 consists of 12 residues. Written as DNA, the CDR3 is TGTGCCTGGTCTAGGGGGGGCGAGACCCAGTACTTC. Protein product: CAWSRGGETQYF.

The chain has TRBV2 and TRBJ2-5; possibly TRBD2 for D (5 bases). Germline V CDR1 and CDR2: SNHLY, FYNNEI. V was shortened by 6 bases and J by 7 bases, with 12 bases between the two germline ends. The CDR3 has 12 amino acids. In nucleotides, the CDR3 is TGTGCCAGCAGGACCGGAGGTGGGACCCAGTACTTC. Translated: CASRTGGGTQYF.

This chain uses TRBV4-1 with TRBJ2-7; TRBD1 matches 8 bases. Germline CDR1 and CDR2: MGHRA and YSYEKL. Trimming removed 4 bases from V and 5 bases from J; junction bases left unmatched: 7. The CDR3 extends over 14 amino acids. CDR3 sequence: CASSLGQGGHEQYF. Written as DNA, the CDR3 is TGCGCCAGCAGCCTCGGACAGGGCGGCCACGAGCAGTACTTC.

This chain links TRBV4-1 with TRBJ1-5; 8 bases match TRBD1. The CDR3 is 15 residues long. Germline V gene sequence: CDR1 MGHRA, CDR2 YSYEKL. V lost 3 bases and J lost 7; bases outside the gene matches: 8. The CDR3 loop reads CASSQGDRPGQPQHF. The CDR3 nucleotides read TGCGCCAGCAGCCAGGGGGACAGGCCAGGGCAGCCCCAGCATTTT.

Details on this clone: The junction departs from germline at one end; a sequencing error may be responsible. This rearrangement joins TRBV18 to TRBJ1-2; 8 bases align to TRBD1. This CDR3 comprises 13 residues. Germline-derived CDR1 and CDR2 are KGHSH and LQKENI. The CDR3 region has the DNA TGTGCCAGCTCCCCACAGGGGGACTATGGCTACACCTTC. This gives the protein CASSPQGDYGYTF. Based on the CDR3 plus reference TRBV18 and TRBJ1-2, the full variable domain is NAGVMQNPRHLVRRRGQEARLRCSPMKGHSHVYWYRQLPEEGLKFMVYLQKENIIDESGMPKERFSAEFPKEGPSILRIQQVVRGDSAAYFCASSPQGDYGYTFGSGTRLTVV.

This chain joins TRBV15 and TRBJ1-6, with TRBD1 matching over 9 bases. Germline-derived CDR1 and CDR2 are LNHNV and YYDKDF (reference sequence). V dropped 0 bases and J dropped 8; count of bases not matched to a gene: 8. This CDR3 contains 17 residues. CDR3 amino acids: CATSRDRGQGGDSPLHF. The CDR3 DNA reads as TGTGCCACCAGCAGAGATAGGGGACAGGGCGGGGATTCACCCCTCCACTTT.

The chain employs TRBV10-1 and TRBJ1-5; 8 positions match TRBD1. The CDR3 runs 17 residues. Germline CDR1 WNHNN, CDR2 SYGVQD (reference sequence). V shed 0 bases and J 4 bases; nucleotides not matched to a gene: 8. CDR3 sequence reads: CASSESLTDRANQPQHF. CDR3 nucleotide sequence: TGCGCCAGCAGTGAGTCGTTAACGGACAGGGCTAATCAGCCCCAGCATTTT.

The chain couples TRBV9 to TRBJ1-1; D remains ambiguous. The germline V and J ends were trimmed by 1 base and 3 bases, with 10 bases remaining between them. From germline, CDR1 is SGDLS and CDR2 YYNGEE. The CDR3 loop spans 14 amino acids. The CDR3 sequence is CASSVSQAHTEAFF. CDR3 bases: TGTGCCAGCAGCGTAAGTCAGGCCCACACTGAAGCTTTCTTT.

The chain combines TRBV7-9 with TRBJ2-7; TRBD1 aligns across 10 bases. The ends lost 5 bases at V and 3 bases at J; junction bases unmatched: 4. The CDR3 covers 14 residues. Germline assignment: CDR1 SEHNR and CDR2 FQNEAQ (reference sequence). DNA for the CDR3: TGTGCCAGCAGCCCGGGACAGGGGTTCTACGAGCAGTACTTC. Amino acid sequence: CASSPGQGFYEQYF.

Concerning this clone: Germline is not matched at one junction end, which may reflect a read error. The J gene is TRBJ1-5, the V gene TRBV11-2; possible D gene TRBD1, 6 bases. The CDR3 sequence is 14 residues long. CDR1 is SGHAT, CDR2 FQNNGV, per germline. CDR3 coding DNA: TGTGCCAGCAGCCAGGACAGATCCAATCAGGCCCAGCATTTT. This gives the protein CASSQDRSNQAQHF.

The chain employs TRBV5-1 and TRBJ2-3; 12 bases fit TRBD2. The CDR3 is 19 residues long. The trim removed 3 bases at V and 0 bases at J, leaving 11 bases unmatched. The V gene's germline CDR1 is SGHRS and CDR2 YFSETQ. CDR3 sequence (DNA): TGCGCCAGCAGCTCCGGGCTAGCGGGGGGGGTATCAAGCACAGATACGCAGTATTTT. Translated: CASSSGLAGGVSSTDTQYF.

The rearrangement links TRBV27 to TRBJ1-2; 7 nucleotides align to TRBD1. The J segment lost 5 bases and the V segment lost 6 bases, leaving 6 bases of the junction unmatched. The CDR3 is 13 residues long. Germline assignment: CDR1 MNHEY and CDR2 SMNVEV (reference sequence). CDR3 in DNA: TGTGCCAGCAGGACAGGGATGGGGTATGGCTACACCTTC. It encodes CASRTGMGYGYTF.

J is TRBJ2-3 and V is TRBV29-1, with 12 nucleotides matching TRBD2. V shed 5 bases, J shed 4 bases, and the junction held 7 bases outside the gene matches. The CDR3 extends over 15 amino acids. Germline assignment: CDR1 SQVTM and CDR2 ANQGSEA. The CDR3 region is CSVNGASGGADTQYF. The CDR3 coding sequence is TGCAGCGTTAACGGGGCTAGCGGGGGGGCAGATACGCAGTATTTT.